These T cell receptor beta chains were read from a single sample in a study of T-cell reconstitution after alpha-beta-depleted transplantation in children. One entry per CDR3 protein results from TCRdb running MiXCR on the PCR reads. This sample has a few hundred thousand distinct CDR3 sequences; roughly 13% occur once, and the top ten carry about 2%. The sequenced sample was PBMCs, mostly from graft donor cells, obtained 360 days after TCRalphabeta/CD19-depleted stem cell transplant. The receptors stem from a male patient aged 5 to 17 who had a stem cell transplant for acute myeloid leukemia, so the T cells may come from the graft donor. The CDR3 runs from the conserved cysteine through the conserved F or W. Size tells how often a clone was seen (once, few, many) or the class of an expanded clone, and some rows leave it out.

few	TRBV5-1	TRBJ1-4	CASSLDRVDEKLFF
many	TRBV29-1	TRBJ2-7	CSVDEGKHEQYF
.	TRBV20-1	TRBJ2-3	CSAGWTGVTDTQYF
.	TRBV6-1	TRBJ2-1	CASSISGGALGEQFF
few	TRBV10-3	TRBJ2-7	CAITAGVAYEQYF
many	TRBV12-3/TRBV12-4	TRBJ2-7	CASSPTGLAIYEQYF
.	TRBV12-3/TRBV12-4	TRBJ1-2	CASSLVAGASGGYTF
few	TRBV11-2	TRBJ2-1	CASSAHPGLVNGEQFF
.	TRBV10-3	TRBJ2-2	CAIQAGGAGELFF
few	TRBV7-2	TRBJ2-3	CASSIRAPSITDTQYF